This is a list of T cell receptor beta chains from one sample in a study of T cells in narcolepsy. Only in-frame clones appear in the TCRdb table, and some are missing; sequencing was by immunoSEQ multiplex PCR. The sample lists around 30,000 clones, around 83% occurring once. Material: CD45RA- memory CD4+ T cells from PBMCs. The receptors stem from a human donor with narcolepsy. Both conserved end residues are part of each CDR3. The D gene is left open where the match is weak. Clone size is given for some rows only: seen once, a few or many times, or a class if the clone is expanded.

D: .; size: .; V: TRBV2; J: TRBJ2-4; CDR3: CASSEASVDASIQYF; DNA: TGTGCCAGCAGTGAAGCTAGCGTCGATGCAAGCATTCAGTACTTC
D: TRBD1; size: .; V: TRBV11-2; J: TRBJ1-2; CDR3: CASSDAGTGTYYGYTF; DNA: TGTGCCAGCAGCGATGCCGGGACAGGGACCTATTATGGCTACACCTTC
D: .; size: .; V: TRBV5-6; J: TRBJ1-4; CDR3: CASSNGQQVGEKLFF; DNA: TGTGCCAGCAGCAATGGACAGCAAGTGGGTGAAAAACTGTTTTTT
D: TRBD1; size: .; V: TRBV5-4; J: TRBJ1-3; CDR3: CASSLDRGGNTIYF; DNA: TGTGCCAGCAGCTTAGACAGGGGTGGAAACACCATATATTTT
D: .; size: .; V: TRBV6-6; J: TRBJ2-4; CDR3: CASSYGQEGIQYF; DNA: TGTGCCAGCAGTTACGGGCAAGAGGGCATTCAGTACTTC
D: .; size: .; V: TRBV6-1; J: TRBJ2-7; CDR3: CASSGRDAAYEQYF; DNA: TGTGCCAGCAGTGGCCGGGACGCCGCCTACGAGCAGTACTTC
D: TRBD2; size: .; V: TRBV7-9; J: TRBJ2-1; CDR3: CASRPSGGARGQFF; DNA: TGTGCCAGCAGACCTAGCGGGGGGGCCCGAGGGCAGTTCTTC
D: TRBD1; size: .; V: TRBV5-4; J: TRBJ2-5; CDR3: CASTVQGAETQYF; DNA: TGTGCCAGCACCGTACAGGGGGCGGAGACCCAGTACTTC
D: .; size: .; V: TRBV10-3; J: TRBJ2-6; CDR3: CAIRKGGSGANVLTF; DNA: TGTGCCATCAGAAAGGGGGGTTCTGGGGCCAACGTCCTGACTTTC
D: .; size: .; V: TRBV6-5; J: TRBJ1-3; CDR3: CASKRATSGNTIYF; DNA: TGTGCCAGCAAGCGGGCCACCTCTGGAAACACCATATATTTT
D: TRBD1; size: .; V: TRBV5-4; J: TRBJ2-5; CDR3: CASSSVGTGVGETQYF; DNA: TGTGCCAGCAGCTCTGTGGGGACAGGTGTGGGAGAGACCCAGTACTTC
D: .; size: .; V: TRBV5-6; J: TRBJ2-7; CDR3: CASSSKSTYEQYF; DNA: TGTGCCAGCAGCTCAAAAAGTACCTACGAGCAGTACTTC
D: .; size: .; V: TRBV7-3; J: TRBJ2-3; CDR3: CASSASGGTDTQYF; DNA: TGTGCCAGCTCCGCCTCGGGGGGCACAGATACGCAGTATTTT
D: TRBD1; size: .; V: TRBV5-1; J: TRBJ2-1; CDR3: CASSRADRASYNEQFF; DNA: TGCGCCAGCAGTCGAGCGGACAGGGCGTCCTACAATGAGCAGTTCTTC
D: TRBD1; size: .; V: TRBV5-5; J: TRBJ2-3; CDR3: CASSLQGAADTQYF; DNA: TGTGCCAGCAGCTTGCAGGGGGCCGCAGATACGCAGTATTTT
D: .; size: .; V: TRBV5-1; J: TRBJ1-3; CDR3: CASSSGASSGNTIYF; DNA: TGCGCCAGCAGCTCAGGGGCCAGCTCTGGAAACACCATATATTTT
D: .; size: .; V: TRBV7-9; J: TRBJ1-3; CDR3: CASSSNLGLSGNTIYF; DNA: TGTGCCAGCAGCTCGAACCTCGGGCTCTCTGGAAACACCATATATTTT
D: .; size: .; V: TRBV7-8; J: TRBJ2-2; CDR3: CASTPRTVYTGELFF; DNA: TGTGCCAGCACCCCTAGGACGGTTTACACCGGGGAGCTGTTTTTT
D: TRBD1; size: .; V: TRBV5-6; J: TRBJ1-5; CDR3: CASSLGRGSKPQHF; DNA: TGTGCCAGCAGCTTGGGCAGGGGGAGTAAGCCCCAGCATTTT
D: TRBD2; size: .; V: TRBV7-6; J: TRBJ2-2; CDR3: CASSLSRRGRNTGELFF; DNA: TGTGCCAGCAGCTTATCCAGGCGGGGGAGGAACACCGGGGAGCTGTTTTTT
D: TRBD2; size: few; V: TRBV5-1; J: TRBJ2-7; CDR3: CASSLAVAGNYEQYF; DNA: TGCGCCAGCAGCTTGGCTGTAGCGGGGAATTACGAGCAGTACTTC
D: .; size: few; V: TRBV27; J: TRBJ2-7; CDR3: CASSGRDSLTYEQYF; DNA: TGTGCCAGCAGTGGGCGGGACAGTCTGACCTACGAGCAGTACTTC
D: .; size: .; V: TRBV5-6; J: TRBJ1-5; CDR3: CASSFSAGVNQPQHF; DNA: TGTGCCAGCAGCTTTTCTGCGGGAGTCAATCAGCCCCAGCATTTT
D: .; size: .; V: TRBV2; J: TRBJ1-5; CDR3: CASSSTGRNQPQHF; DNA: TGTGCCAGCAGTTCCACGGGTCGCAATCAGCCCCAGCATTTT
D: TRBD1; size: .; V: TRBV9; J: TRBJ1-2; CDR3: CASSAHRQGLYGYTF; DNA: TGTGCCAGCAGCGCACACCGACAGGGGCTCTATGGCTACACCTTC
D: .; size: .; V: TRBV11-3; J: TRBJ2-5; CDR3: CASSLGPYQETQYF; DNA: TGTGCCAGCAGCTTGGGCCCCTACCAAGAGACCCAGTACTTC
D: TRBD1; size: .; V: TRBV15; J: TRBJ1-1; CDR3: CATSRGQGFSEAFF; DNA: TGTGCCACCAGCAGGGGACAGGGGTTTTCGGAAGCTTTCTTT